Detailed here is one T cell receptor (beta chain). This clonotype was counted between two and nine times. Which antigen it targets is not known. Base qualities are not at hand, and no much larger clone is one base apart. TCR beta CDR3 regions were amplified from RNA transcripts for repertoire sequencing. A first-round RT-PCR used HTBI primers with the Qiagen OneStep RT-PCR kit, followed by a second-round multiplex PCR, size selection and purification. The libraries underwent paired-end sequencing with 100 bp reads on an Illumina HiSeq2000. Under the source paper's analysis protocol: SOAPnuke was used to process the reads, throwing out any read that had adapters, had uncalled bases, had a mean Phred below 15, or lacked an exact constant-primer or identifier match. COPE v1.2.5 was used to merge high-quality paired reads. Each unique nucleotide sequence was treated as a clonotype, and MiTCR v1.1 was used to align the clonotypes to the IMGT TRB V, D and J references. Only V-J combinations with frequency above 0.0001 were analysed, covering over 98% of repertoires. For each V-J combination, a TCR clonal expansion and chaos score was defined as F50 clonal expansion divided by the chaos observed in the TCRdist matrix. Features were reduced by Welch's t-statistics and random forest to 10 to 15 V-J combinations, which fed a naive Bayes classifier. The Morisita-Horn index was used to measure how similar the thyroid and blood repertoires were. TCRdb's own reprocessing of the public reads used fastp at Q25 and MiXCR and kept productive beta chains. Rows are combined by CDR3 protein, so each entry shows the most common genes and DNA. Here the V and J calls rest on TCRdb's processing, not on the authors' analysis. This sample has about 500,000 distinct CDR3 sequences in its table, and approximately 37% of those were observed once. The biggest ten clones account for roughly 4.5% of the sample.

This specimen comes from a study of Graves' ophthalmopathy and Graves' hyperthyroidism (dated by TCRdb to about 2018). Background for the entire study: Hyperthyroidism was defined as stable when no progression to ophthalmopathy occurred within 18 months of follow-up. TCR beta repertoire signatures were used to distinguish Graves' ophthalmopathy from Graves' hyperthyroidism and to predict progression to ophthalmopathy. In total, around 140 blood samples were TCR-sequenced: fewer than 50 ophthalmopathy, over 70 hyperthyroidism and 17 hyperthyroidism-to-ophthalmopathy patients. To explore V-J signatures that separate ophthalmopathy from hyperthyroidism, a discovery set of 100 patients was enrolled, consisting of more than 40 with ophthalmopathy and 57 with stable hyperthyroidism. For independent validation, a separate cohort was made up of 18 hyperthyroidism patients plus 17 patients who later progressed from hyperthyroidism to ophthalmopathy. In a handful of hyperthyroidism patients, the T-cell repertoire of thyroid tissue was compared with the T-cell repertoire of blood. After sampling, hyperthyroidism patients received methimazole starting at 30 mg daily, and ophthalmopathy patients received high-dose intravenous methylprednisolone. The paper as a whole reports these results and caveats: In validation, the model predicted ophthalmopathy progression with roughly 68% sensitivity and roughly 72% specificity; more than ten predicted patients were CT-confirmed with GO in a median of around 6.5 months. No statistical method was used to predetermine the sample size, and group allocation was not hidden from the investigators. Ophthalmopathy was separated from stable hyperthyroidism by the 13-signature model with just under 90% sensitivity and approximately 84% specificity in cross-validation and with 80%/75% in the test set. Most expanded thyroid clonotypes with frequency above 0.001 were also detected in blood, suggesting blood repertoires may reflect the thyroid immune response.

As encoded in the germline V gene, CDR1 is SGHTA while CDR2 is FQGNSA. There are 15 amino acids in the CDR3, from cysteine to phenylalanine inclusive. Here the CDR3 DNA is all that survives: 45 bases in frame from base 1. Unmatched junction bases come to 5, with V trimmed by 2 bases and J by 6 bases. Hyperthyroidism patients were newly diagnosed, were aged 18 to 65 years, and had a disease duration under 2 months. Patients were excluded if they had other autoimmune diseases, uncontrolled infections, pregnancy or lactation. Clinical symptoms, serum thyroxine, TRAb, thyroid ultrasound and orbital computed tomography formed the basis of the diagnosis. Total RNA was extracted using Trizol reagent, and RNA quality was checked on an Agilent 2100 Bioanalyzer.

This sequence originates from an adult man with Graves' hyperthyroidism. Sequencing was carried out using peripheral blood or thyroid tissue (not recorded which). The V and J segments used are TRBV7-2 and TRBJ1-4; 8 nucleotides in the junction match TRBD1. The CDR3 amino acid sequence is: CASSLFSGGDEKLFF. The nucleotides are TGTGCCAGCAGCTTATTTTCAGGGGGCGATGAAAAACTGTTTTTT.